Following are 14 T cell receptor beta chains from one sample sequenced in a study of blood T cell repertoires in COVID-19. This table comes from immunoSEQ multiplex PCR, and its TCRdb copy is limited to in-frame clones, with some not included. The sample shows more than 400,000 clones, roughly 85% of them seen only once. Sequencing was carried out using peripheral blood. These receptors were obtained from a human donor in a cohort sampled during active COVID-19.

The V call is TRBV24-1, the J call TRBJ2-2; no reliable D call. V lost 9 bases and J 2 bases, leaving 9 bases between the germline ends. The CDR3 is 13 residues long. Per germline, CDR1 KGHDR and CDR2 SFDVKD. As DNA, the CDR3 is TGTGCCACCGCTAGTCCAAACACCGGGGAGCTGTTTTTT. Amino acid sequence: CATASPNTGELFF.

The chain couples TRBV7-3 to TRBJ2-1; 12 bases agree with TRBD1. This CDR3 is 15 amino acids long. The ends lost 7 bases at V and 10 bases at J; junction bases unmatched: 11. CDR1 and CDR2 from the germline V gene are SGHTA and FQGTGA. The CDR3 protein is CASTRGQGAFDEQFF. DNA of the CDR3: TGTGCCAGCACCCGGGGACAGGGGGCGTTCGACGAGCAGTTCTTC.

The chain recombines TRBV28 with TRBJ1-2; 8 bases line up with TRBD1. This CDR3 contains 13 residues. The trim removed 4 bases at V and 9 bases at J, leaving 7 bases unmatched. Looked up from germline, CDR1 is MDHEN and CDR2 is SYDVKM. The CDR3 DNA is TGTGCCAGCAGTTGGGACAGGAGAATGAGCTACACCTTC. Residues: CASSWDRRMSYTF.

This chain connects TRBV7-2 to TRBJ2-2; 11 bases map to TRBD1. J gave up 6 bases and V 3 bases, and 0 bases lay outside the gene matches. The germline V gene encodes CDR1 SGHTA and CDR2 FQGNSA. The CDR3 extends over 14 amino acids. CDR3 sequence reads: CASSLDRGPGELFF. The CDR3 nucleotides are TGTGCCAGCAGCTTGGACAGGGGGCCCGGGGAGCTGTTTTTT.

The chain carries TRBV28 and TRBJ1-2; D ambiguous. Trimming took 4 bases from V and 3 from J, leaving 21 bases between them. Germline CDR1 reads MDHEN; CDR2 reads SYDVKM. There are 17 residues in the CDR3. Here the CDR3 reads CASSSLLVQREDYGYTF. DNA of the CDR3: TGTGCCAGCAGTTCTCTCCTTGTACAGCGGGAGGACTATGGCTACACCTTC.

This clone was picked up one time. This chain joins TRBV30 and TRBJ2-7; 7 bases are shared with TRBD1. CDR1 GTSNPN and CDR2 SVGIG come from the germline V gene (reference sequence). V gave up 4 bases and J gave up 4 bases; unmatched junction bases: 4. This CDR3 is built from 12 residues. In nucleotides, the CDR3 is TGTGCCTGGAATGGACAGGCATACGAGCAGTACTTC. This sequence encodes CAWNGQAYEQYF. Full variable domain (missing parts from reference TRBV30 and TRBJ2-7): SQTIHQWPATLVQPVGSPLSLECTVEGTSNPNLYWYRQAAGRGLQLLFYSVGIGQISSEVPQNLSASRPQDRQFILSSKKLLLSDSGFYLCAWNGQAYEQYFGPGTRLTVT.

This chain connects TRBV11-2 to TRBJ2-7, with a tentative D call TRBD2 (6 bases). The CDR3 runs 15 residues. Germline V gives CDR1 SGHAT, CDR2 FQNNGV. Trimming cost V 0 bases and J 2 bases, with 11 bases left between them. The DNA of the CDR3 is TGTGCCAGCAGCTTAGATCCGGGAGCCCCCTACGAGCAGTACTTC. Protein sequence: CASSLDPGAPYEQYF.

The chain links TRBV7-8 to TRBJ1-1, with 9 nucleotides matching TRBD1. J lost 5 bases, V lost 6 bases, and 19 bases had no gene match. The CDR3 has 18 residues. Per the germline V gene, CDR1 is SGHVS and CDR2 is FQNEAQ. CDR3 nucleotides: TGTGCCAGCAGACACTCGGGCTCGACAGGGGGGCGAAAAACTGAAGCTTTCTTT. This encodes CASRHSGSTGGRKTEAFF.

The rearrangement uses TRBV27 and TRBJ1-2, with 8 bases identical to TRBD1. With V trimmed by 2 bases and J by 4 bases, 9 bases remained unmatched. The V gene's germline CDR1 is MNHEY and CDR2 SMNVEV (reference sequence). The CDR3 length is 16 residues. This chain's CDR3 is CASSLSGQGLGYGYTF. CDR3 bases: TGTGCCAGCAGTTTAAGCGGACAGGGTCTTGGCTATGGCTACACCTTC.

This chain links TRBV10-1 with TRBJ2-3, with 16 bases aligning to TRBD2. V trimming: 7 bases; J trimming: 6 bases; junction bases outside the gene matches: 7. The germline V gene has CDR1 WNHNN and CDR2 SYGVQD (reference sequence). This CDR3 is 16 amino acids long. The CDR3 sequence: CASTGTSGRGGDTQYF. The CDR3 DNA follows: TGCGCCAGCACCGGGACTAGCGGGAGGGGGGGGGATACGCAGTATTTT.

The CDR3 loop reads CASSEAQGKNSPLHF. CDR3 in DNA: TGTGCCAGCAGTGAAGCGCAGGGAAAGAATTCACCCCTCCACTTT. The chain combines TRBV6-1 with TRBJ1-6; possibly TRBD1 for D (5 bases). This CDR3 contains 15 residues. Between the trimmed V and J ends, which lost 0 bases and 7 bases, there was a span of 10 bases. CDR1 is MNHNS and CDR2 is SASEGT in the germline V gene.

The DNA of the CDR3 is TGTGCCAGCAGCTTTGGGATAGCGGGACACGAGACCCAGTACTTC. Its protein is CASSFGIAGHETQYF. This sequence joins TRBV7-2 and TRBJ2-5; TRBD2 matches at 8 bases. This CDR3 spans 15 amino acids. J lost 5 bases, V lost 3 bases, and 8 bases had no gene match. The germline V gene has CDR1 SGHTA and CDR2 FQGNSA.

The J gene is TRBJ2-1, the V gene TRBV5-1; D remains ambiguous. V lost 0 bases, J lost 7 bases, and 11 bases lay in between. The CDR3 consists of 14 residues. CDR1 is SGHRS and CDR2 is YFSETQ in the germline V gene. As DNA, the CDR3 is TGCGCCAGCAGCTTGGGCGCAGGCAAGAATGAGCAGTTCTTC. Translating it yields CASSLGAGKNEQFF.

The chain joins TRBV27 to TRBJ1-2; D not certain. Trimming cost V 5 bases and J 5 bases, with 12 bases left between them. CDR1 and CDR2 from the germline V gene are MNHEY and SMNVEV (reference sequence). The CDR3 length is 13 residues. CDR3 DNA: TGTGCCAGCAGTAGTACCCAGACATATGGCTACACCTTC. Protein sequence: CASSSTQTYGYTF.